This T cell receptor beta chain is drawn from a study of blood T cells in healthy people across ages (dated by TCRdb to 2015 to 2017). In terms of the full investigation: In model experiments, template switching captured about one uniquely barcoded TCR beta cDNA molecule for every two T cells. Two additional independent replicas of 1 million unique cDNA reads from the same blood draw were analyzed for two donors (one aged 18 to 29 and one aged 80 or older). Donors were grouped into four age groups: young (average roughly 16 years), middle-aged (39), aged (62) and long-lived (just over 80). To avoid experimental bias, donors of different ages were distributed randomly across sequencing lanes. Age-related changes in TCR beta repertoire diversity were measured in the study by deep sequencing normalized with unique cDNA molecular identifiers. Study-wide conclusions, independent of this receptor: Compared with the aged group, more naive CD4+ T cells, fewer expanded clones and increased TCR diversity were shown by the long-lived group, suggesting age selection. As age increased, observed TCR beta diversity per million T cells dropped in a roughly linear way, and a significant reduction was already evident by age roughly 36. Since profiling was done on bulk unsorted PBMCs, naive and antigen-experienced compartments could not be conclusively compared. A strong correlation was found between observed TCR beta diversity and the percentage of naive T cells measured by flow cytometry. Estimates of total diversity based on one million sequenced T cells were regarded as lower bounds and as underestimates. The CMV infection status of donors was not known, potentially confounding age-related changes in expanded clonotypes.

As concerns this clonotype: Its antigen is still unknown. No much larger clone exists at a distance of one base, and base qualities are not known.

Donors were 35 to 40 systemically healthy Caucasian individuals from Russia aged roughly 6 to 90 years. Approximately 9.7 milliliters of peripheral blood were drawn from each donor into EDTA-treated Vacutainer tubes. Ficoll-Paque density-gradient centrifugation was used to isolate PBMCs, with at least 6.5 million per sample. Total RNA was extracted from PBMCs with Trizol reagent, with at least 6 micrograms obtained per sample. For every donor, flow cytometry on a PBMC aliquot measured the percentage of naive CD45RAhigh/CD27high T cells. Receptor libraries were prepared by 5' RACE. A second PCR of roughly 7 to 12 cycles was performed with a sample-barcoded 5' primer and a J-beta primer mix. Each TCR beta cDNA molecule received a unique molecular identifier from a template-switch 5' adaptor carrying 12 random nucleotides. At least 3 million CDR3-containing paired-end reads were obtained from each sample. First-strand cDNA synthesis was performed from all RNA using the Mint cDNA synthesis kit, with priming by a TRBC-specific oligonucleotide. After uracil-DNA glycosylase treatment, a first 18-cycle PCR used universal primers M1SS and BC2_uni_R on all cDNA. The source study handled its data this way. Each sample was normalized by randomly selecting 1 million high-quality reads, each carrying a distinct molecular identifier. Reads with shared molecular identifiers were discarded instead of being binned into consensus sequences. CDR3 identification, clonotype clustering and error correction used MiTCR with a Q25 quality threshold and the strictest error-elimination algorithm. A nonparametric unseen species model using Euler transformation provided a lower-bound estimate of total TCR beta diversity. The public reads were reprocessed in TCRdb via fastp at Q25 and MiXCR, keeping in-frame beta chains. A single entry per CDR3 protein holds the most common genes and DNA from its merged rows. For this entry, the V and J calls and clone size follow TCRdb and not the study's own pipeline. A total of roughly 1.9 million distinct CDR3 sequences appear in this sample, roughly two fifths of them only once. Clones ranked in the top ten supply about 21% of the sample.

The junction carries 21 bases between V and J, which are trimmed by 4 bases and 5 bases respectively. The CDR3 contains 17 residues, cysteine and phenylalanine counted. Only the CDR3 part of the read is kept: 51 bases, read in frame from the first base. Per the germline V gene, SGHRS is the CDR1 and YFSETQ is the CDR2. This sequence was found in a human donor in good health. The sequence joins TRBV5-1 to TRBJ2-2; the best D guess is TRBD2, with 5 bases matching. Sequenced: blood. The encoded CDR3 is CASSLATGLPGTGELFF. Here is the DNA: TGCGCCAGCAGCCTTGCCACCGGACTGCCCGGGACCGGGGAGCTGTTTTTT. Here the CDR3 is joined to the reference TRBV5-1 and TRBJ2-2 genes, and the full variable domain is: KAGVTQTPRYLIKTRGQQVTLSCSPISGHRSVSWYQQTPGQGLQFLFEYFSETQRNKGNFPGRFSGRQFSNSRSEMNVSTLELGDSALYLCASSLATGLPGTGELFFGEGSRLTVL.